One sample yielded the 8 T cell receptor beta chains listed below, sequenced in a study of OX40 agonist ivuxolimab in advanced cancers. Sequencing was performed with immunoSEQ multiplex PCR; in TCRdb, only in-frame clones are kept and a portion is missing. The profile shows about 75,000 clones, about 88% of them singletons. The starting material was CD4+ or CD8+ T cells sorted from blood, obtained in a trial of the OX40 agonist ivuxolimab. The receptors were sampled from an adult with an advanced solid tumor such as melanoma, head and neck, liver or kidney cancer.

The sample holds one count of this clone. The chain carries TRBV28 and TRBJ1-4; 8 nucleotides agree with TRBD1. V lost 6 bases and J lost 7; bases outside the gene matches: 4. Per the germline V gene, CDR1 is MDHEN and CDR2 is SYDVKM. The CDR3 covers 13 residues. The CDR3 DNA sequence: TGTGCCAGCAGCGGACAGGGTTTTGAAAAACTGTTTTTT. Its protein is CASSGQGFEKLFF.

This clone was seen once. V usage is TRBV7-3 and J usage is TRBJ2-1; 11 bases fit TRBD2. J gave up 7 bases and V 4 bases, and 3 bases lay outside the gene matches. Germline CDR1 and CDR2: SGHTA and FQGTGA. The CDR3 extends over 14 amino acids. The CDR3 sequence is CASSSSGGMNEQFF. CDR3 coding DNA: TGTGCCAGCAGCTCTAGCGGGGGGATGAATGAGCAGTTCTTC. Supplemented by reference TRBV7-3 and TRBJ2-1, the full variable domain reads GAGVSQTPSNKVTEKGKYVELRCDPISGHTALYWYRQSLGQGPEFLIYFQGTGAADDSGLPNDRFFAVRPEGSVSTLKIQRTERGDSAVYLCASSSSGGMNEQFFGPGTRLTVL.

The V and J genes are TRBV5-1 and TRBJ2-3; D is perhaps TRBD1 (6 bases). The V gene lost 2 bases and the J gene lost 5 bases, with 12 bases spanning the gap. In germline, CDR1 is SGHRS, CDR2 YFSETQ. This CDR3 spans 14 amino acids. The CDR3 sequence: CASSFGQREDTQYF. CDR3 DNA sequence: TGCGCCAGCAGCTTCGGACAGAGGGAAGATACGCAGTATTTT.

V usage is TRBV18 and J usage is TRBJ1-6; no clear D. CDR1 KGHSH and CDR2 LQKENI come from the germline V gene. The CDR3 covers 14 residues. Trimming left V 8 bases short and J 4 bases short, with 12 bases between. CDR3 residues: CASGGVDYNSPLHF. CDR3 bases: TGTGCCAGCGGCGGAGTAGATTATAATTCACCCCTCCACTTT.

V usage is TRBV28 and J usage is TRBJ1-1; D unresolved. The V gene's germline CDR1 is MDHEN and CDR2 SYDVKM. The CDR3 is made up of 15 amino acids. Trimming took 4 bases from V and 5 from J, leaving 17 bases between them. For the CDR3, the DNA is TGTGCCAGCAGTTCCGCCGGGAAAAGAGGGACTGAAGCTTTCTTT. Encoded protein: CASSSAGKRGTEAFF.

The chain combines TRBV30 with TRBJ1-2, with D possibly TRBD1 on 5 matching bases. V was shortened by 3 bases and J by 1 base, with 12 bases between the two germline ends. The CDR3 is 14 residues long. The V gene's germline CDR1 is GTSNPN and CDR2 SVGIG (reference sequence). This chain's CDR3 is CAWRNAGRNYGYTF. CDR3 coding DNA: TGTGCCTGGAGAAACGCAGGGCGTAACTATGGCTACACCTTC.

The chain has TRBV5-1 and TRBJ2-5; 7 nucleotides line up with TRBD2. The CDR3 loop spans 16 amino acids. Per germline, CDR1 SGHRS and CDR2 YFSETQ. The V gene end was trimmed by 2 bases and the J gene end by 0 bases; junction bases not matched to a gene: 7. This CDR3 is CASSFGASGYQETQYF. The CDR3 DNA sequence: TGCGCCAGCAGCTTTGGGGCTAGCGGTTACCAAGAGACCCAGTACTTC. The full variable domain, rest sourced from reference TRBV5-1 and TRBJ2-5, is KAGVTQTPRYLIKTRGQQVTLSCSPISGHRSVSWYQQTPGQGLQFLFEYFSETQRNKGNFPGRFSGRQFSNSRSEMNVSTLELGDSALYLCASSFGASGYQETQYFGPGTRLLVL.

The chain employs TRBV11-3 and TRBJ1-2, with 7 bases fitting TRBD1. This CDR3 contains 13 residues. Germline V gene lookup returns CDR1 SGHNT and CDR2 YENEEA. Trimming cost V 3 bases and J 2 bases; bases outside gene matches: 0. CDR3 nucleotide sequence: TGTGCCAGCAGCTTGGGACAGAACTATGGCTACACCTTC. Translation: CASSLGQNYGYTF. Drawing the rest from reference TRBV11-3 and TRBJ1-2, the complete variable domain is EAGVVQSPRYKIIEKKQPVAFWCNPISGHNTLYWYLQNLGQGPELLIRYENEEAVDDSQLPKDRFSAERLKGVDSTLKIQPAELGDSAVYLCASSLGQNYGYTFGSGTRLTVV.